These 13 T cell receptor beta chains originate from one sample sequenced in a study of T cell repertoires in cytomegalovirus infection. Their specific antigens are unknown. MiXCR, applied by TCRdb to the reads, yields one record per CDR3 protein. The sample lists some 54,000 distinct CDR3 sequences; less than 20% were seen once. This specimen was CD8+ T cells from cultured PBMCs, taken from culture after CMV antigen stimulation. The receptors shown here come from a human donor in good health (CMV status not recorded). Some clones in this sample may be carry-over from other donors' samples.

V gene TRBV12-3 or TRBV12-4 combines with J gene TRBJ2-4, with D possibly matching TRBD1 (5 bases). V was pared by 4 bases and J by 5 bases, with 12 bases between. This CDR3 has 14 amino acids. Here the CDR3 DNA reads TGTGCCAGCAGTTCAGCAGGGCCCCAAAACATTCAGTACTTC. Its protein is CASSSAGPQNIQYF.

The V gene is TRBV6-2 or TRBV6-3, the J gene TRBJ1-2, with a possible D match to TRBD1 (5 bases). Between the trimmed V and J ends, which lost 4 bases and 0 bases, there was a span of 18 bases. The CDR3 covers 17 residues. Germline V lookup: CDR1 MNHEY, CDR2 SVGEGT. The CDR3 sequence: CASSLRRGALSNYGYTF. CDR3 bases: TGTGCCAGCAGTTTACGTCGAGGGGCCCTTTCTAACTATGGCTACACCTTC.

The sample holds a few counts of this clonotype. This rearrangement joins TRBV7-2 to TRBJ1-2, with D perhaps TRBD1 (5 bases). From germline, CDR1 is SGHTA and CDR2 FQGNSA. The V end was cut by 5 bases, the J end by 3 bases, with 16 bases between. CDR3 length: 15 residues. The CDR3 spells CASSAPPGLYYGYTF. The CDR3 coding sequence is TGTGCCAGCAGCGCCCCACCAGGGCTCTACTATGGCTACACCTTC.

This clonotype showed up just a few times. The V and J genes are TRBV7-2 and TRBJ2-7; 7 bases map to TRBD1. Germline CDR1 SGHTA, CDR2 FQGNSA. This CDR3 contains 13 residues. Trimming took 7 bases from V and 2 from J; bases not matched to a gene: 5. For the CDR3, the DNA is TGTGCCAGCACCCACAGGGGCGCCTACGAGCAGTACTTC. This encodes CASTHRGAYEQYF.

This rearrangement joins TRBV4-3 to TRBJ2-7; D possibly matches TRBD1 or TRBD2 (5 bases each). CDR1 LGHNA and CDR2 YSLEER come from the germline V gene. This CDR3 contains 13 residues. V lost 0 bases to trimming and J lost 7 bases, with 10 bases between them. As DNA, the CDR3 is TGCGCCAGCAGCCAAGACGAGGGGCGGGAGCAGTACTTC. Its protein product is CASSQDEGREQYF.

The CDR3 sequence is CASSEGRMKTCNTF. Written as DNA, the CDR3 is TGTGCCAGCAGTGAGGGAAGAATGAAGACTTGCAACACCTTC. The rearrangement links TRBV6-1 to TRBJ1-2, with D uncertain. Between the trimmed V and J ends, which lost 3 bases and 12 bases, there was a span of 20 bases. In germline, CDR1 is MNHNS, CDR2 SASEGT. The CDR3 spans 14 residues.

This chain links TRBV6-1 with TRBJ1-1; weak D call: TRBD1 (5 bases). Germline CDR1 reads MNHNS; CDR2 reads SASEGT. The CDR3 loop spans 16 amino acids. V was shortened by 8 bases and J by 2 bases, with 21 bases between the two germline ends. The CDR3 spells CASGPFQTDPNTEAFF. For the CDR3, the DNA is TGTGCCAGCGGACCCTTTCAGACAGACCCTAACACTGAAGCTTTCTTT.

This clonotype showed up just a few times. The genes are TRBV7-2 and TRBJ1-1; D uncertain. The CDR3 contains 12 residues. Germline V gives CDR1 SGHTA, CDR2 FQGNSA. V was shortened by 6 bases and J by 7 bases, with 12 bases between the two germline ends. In DNA form, the CDR3 reads TGTGCCAGCAGTTTCTCGGGAGGTGAAGCTTTCTTT. Protein sequence: CASSFSGGEAFF.

This clonotype was seen more than once but under ten times. V gene TRBV4-3 combines with J gene TRBJ1-5; 10 positions agree with TRBD1. The germline CDR1 and CDR2 sequences are LGHNA and YSLEER. The V segment lost 5 bases and the J segment 7 bases; nucleotides outside the gene matches: 5. The CDR3 has 14 residues. The CDR3 bases are TGCGCCAGCAGCGGGACAGGGGTTGAACAGCCCCAGCATTTT. Protein: CASSGTGVEQPQHF.

The gene calls are TRBV28 and TRBJ1-1, with D unresolved. V lost 11 bases and J 7 bases, leaving 17 bases between the germline ends. This CDR3 is built from 12 residues. The V gene's germline CDR1 is MDHEN and CDR2 SYDVKM. Here the CDR3 reads CAAHSFYDEAFF. The CDR3 DNA is TGTGCCGCCCACAGTTTTTACGATGAAGCTTTCTTT. Complete variable domain (other parts from reference TRBV28 and TRBJ1-1): DVKVTQSSRYLVKRTGEKVFLECVQDMDHENMFWYRQDPGLGLRLIYFSYDVKMKEKGDIPEGYSVSREKKERFSLILESASTNQTSMYLCAAHSFYDEAFFGQGTRLTVV.

The chain has TRBV5-6 and TRBJ2-5, with a possible D match to TRBD1 (6 bases). V lost 2 bases and J 1 base, leaving 9 bases between the germline ends. CDR1 is SGHDT, CDR2 YYEEEE, per germline. This CDR3 contains 14 residues. CDR3 DNA sequence: TGTGCCAGCAGCTTAGGGGACATCCAAGAGACCCAGTACTTC. As protein: CASSLGDIQETQYF.

This chain joins TRBV7-9 and TRBJ1-1; no clear D gene. Germline V lookup: CDR1 SEHNR, CDR2 FQNEAQ (reference sequence). This CDR3 spans 12 amino acids. V was trimmed by 1 base and J by 5 bases, leaving 5 bases between them. For the CDR3, the DNA is TGTGCCAGCAGCTTAGTTTTAACTGAAGCTTTCTTT. The encoded protein is CASSLVLTEAFF.

This clonotype was picked up a small number of times. V is TRBV6-2 or TRBV6-3 and J is TRBJ2-7; D remains unclear. The CDR3 totals 16 residues. Trimming cost V 4 bases and J 0 bases, with 16 bases left between them. From germline, CDR1 is MNHEY and CDR2 SVGEGT. CDR3: CASSLNRAKSSYEQYF. The CDR3 bases are TGTGCCAGCAGTTTAAACAGAGCGAAGAGCTCCTACGAGCAGTACTTC.